This TCR beta chain was captured in a study of response to subunit inactivated influenza vaccine. Notes on the study in general: Every seasonal influenza vaccination brings in few new T cells, the authors suggested.

About this clonotype: No antigen is known for it.

TCRdb redid the calling of the RT-PCR reads with MiXCR, one entry per CDR3 protein. This table holds approximately 570,000 distinct CDR3 sequences, about 8% found once. In germline, CDR1 is DFQATT, CDR2 SNEGSKA (reference sequence). This CDR3 has 16 residues. The V gene lost 6 bases and the J gene lost 3 bases, with 23 bases spanning the gap. Material: PBMCs from blood, obtained approximately 25 months after vaccination. This receptor was identified in a man between 45 and 75 years old who received an inactivated influenza vaccine. The chain has TRBV20-1 and TRBJ2-5, with a weak D call TRBD2 (6 bases). DNA of the CDR3: TGCAGTGCCACCCCTGGGGGGAGCAATCGGAAAGAGACCCAGTACTTC. Its protein product is CSATPGGSNRKETQYF.